The T cell receptor (beta chain) under discussion was sequenced for a study of cytomegalovirus exposure and HLA in healthy donors. About the study: HLA-typed donors were the source of 82 million or so unique TCRs, which an early data release held.

This clone was found many times. Its specificity is not known. Both 60 Vbeta primers and 13 Jbeta primers went into the PCR. Libraries were prepared by immunoSEQ multiplex PCR; TCRdb keeps only in-frame clonotypes and omits some of them. The table shows about 180,000 clones, with around 77% occurring only once. CDR1 is SGHDT, CDR2 YYEEEE, per germline. The CDR3 runs 13 residues. The V end was cut by 4 bases, the J end by 5 bases, with 12 bases between. The study, taken as a whole, reports: In presence/absence analyses, roughly uniform sequencing depth across donors was assumed.

This clonotype originated in a man aged 55 to 70 in good health and CMV-seronegative. This chain links TRBV5-6 with TRBJ1-2; no clear D. The sample was PBMCs. CDR3 amino acids: CASSLPALYGYTF. The CDR3 DNA reads TGTGCCAGCAGCCTCCCCGCGTTATATGGCTACACCTTC.